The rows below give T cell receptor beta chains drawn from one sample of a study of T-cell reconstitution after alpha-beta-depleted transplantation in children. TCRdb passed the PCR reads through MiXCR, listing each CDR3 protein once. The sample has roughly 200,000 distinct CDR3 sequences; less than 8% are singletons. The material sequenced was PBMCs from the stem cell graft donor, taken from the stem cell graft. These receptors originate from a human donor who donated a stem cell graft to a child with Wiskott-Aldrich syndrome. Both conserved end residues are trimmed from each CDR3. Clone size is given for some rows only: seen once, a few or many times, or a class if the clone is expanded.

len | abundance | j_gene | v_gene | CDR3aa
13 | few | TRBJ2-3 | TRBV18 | ASSPPSGNTDTQY
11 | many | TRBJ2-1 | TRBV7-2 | ASSTDRVNEQF
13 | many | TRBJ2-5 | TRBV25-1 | ASSRLMGVEETQY
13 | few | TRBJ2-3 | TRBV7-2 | ASSGSGRSTDTQY
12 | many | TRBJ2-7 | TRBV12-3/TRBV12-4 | ASSPVRESLEQY
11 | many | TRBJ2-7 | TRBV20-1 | SAPWQGRYEQY
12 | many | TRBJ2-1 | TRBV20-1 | SARERTGTNEQF
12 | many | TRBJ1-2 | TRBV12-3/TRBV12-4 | ASSFRIMNYGYT
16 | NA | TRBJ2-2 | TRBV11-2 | ASSLDLTRNTNTGELF
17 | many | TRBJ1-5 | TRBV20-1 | SASLVAGQGAESNQPQH
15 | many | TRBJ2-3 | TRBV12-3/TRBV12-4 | ASSLGLAGGQGDTQY
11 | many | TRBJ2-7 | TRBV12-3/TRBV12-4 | ASSTDSTYEQY
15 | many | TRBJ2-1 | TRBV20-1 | SAPGNRRQSSYNEQF
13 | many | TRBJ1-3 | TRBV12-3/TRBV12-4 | ASSGTGISGNTIY
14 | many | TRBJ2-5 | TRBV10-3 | AISDFAQGDKETQY
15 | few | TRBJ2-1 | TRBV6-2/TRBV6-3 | ASSSGLAGVLDYEQF
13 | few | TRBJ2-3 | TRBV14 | ASSHLKGLGDTQY
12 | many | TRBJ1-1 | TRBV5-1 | ASSLDSSLTVAF
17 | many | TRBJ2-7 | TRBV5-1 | ASSPFPNPDLKGDYEQY
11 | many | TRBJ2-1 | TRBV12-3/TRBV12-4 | ASRHGPHNEQF
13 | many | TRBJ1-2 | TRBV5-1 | ASSTQLFTGSGYT
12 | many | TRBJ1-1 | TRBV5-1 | ASSSAGIRTEAF
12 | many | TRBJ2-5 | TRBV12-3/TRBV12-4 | ASSSQGSVETQY
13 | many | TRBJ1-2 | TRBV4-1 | ASSQDRQVEGGYT
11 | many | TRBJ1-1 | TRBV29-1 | SAGRTGKPEAF
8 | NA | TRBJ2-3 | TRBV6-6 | ASSSYTQY
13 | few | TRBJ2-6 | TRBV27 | ASSPQGAGANVLT